This T cell receptor beta chain was profiled in a study of blood T cells in healthy people across ages. Across the whole study: For every two T cells, template switching captured about one barcoded beta molecule. Study conclusions and caveats: Roughly linear declines in TCR beta diversity per million T cells occurred with age.

As for this clonotype: What it recognizes is unknown.

Germline CDR1 and CDR2: SGHRS and YFSETQ. The CDR3 contains 15 residues. The V and J ends lost 4 bases and 0 bases respectively, with 8 bases between them. A J-beta primer mix and a sample-barcoded 5' primer were used in a second PCR of about 7 to 11 cycles. All samples yielded 2.5 million or more CDR3-containing paired-end reads. TCRdb passed the 5' RACE reads through MiXCR, listing each CDR3 protein once. This table has roughly 2 million distinct CDR3 sequences, roughly 52% appearing once. The sample consisted of blood. This sequence was found in a woman in her thirties or forties in good health. This chain uses TRBV5-1 with TRBJ2-6, with no clear D. The CDR3 DNA reads as TGCGCCAGCAGCGGGGTAACCTCTGGGGCCAACGTCCTGACTTTC. Translating gives CASSGVTSGANVLTF.